The clone carrying this T cell receptor beta chain has just a few counts. Antigen specificity is unknown. These data are taken from a study of T cell repertoires in cytomegalovirus infection. The wider study: Evidence of both CMV infection and a matching HLA type came from public TCR beta signatures. Study outcomes and limitations: Cumulative public TCR beta family frequency identified carriers of CMV plus the relevant HLA. Ex vivo, HLA-C-restricted CMV-specific TCR beta clonotypes prevailed over the rest of the response.

A single record per CDR3 protein comes from TCRdb applying MiXCR to the reads. The sample includes roughly 190,000 distinct CDR3 sequences, 8% to 10% seen only once; the top ten take approximately 4.6%. The CDR3 runs to 16 residues. V lost 3 bases, J lost 4 bases, and 7 bases stayed unmatched. Germline CDR1 LGHNT, CDR2 FRNRAP. The source is a human donor in good health (CMV status not recorded). Some clones in this sample may be carry-over from other donors' samples. This rearrangement joins TRBV12-5 to TRBJ2-2; 8 nucleotides line up with TRBD2. The sample consisted of PBMCs. The CDR3 sequence: CASGLRSGRGTGELFF. CDR3 bases: TGTGCTAGTGGTTTACGCAGCGGGAGAGGCACCGGGGAGCTGTTTTTT.